One T cell receptor beta chain is described in this entry. The sample is drawn from a study of regulatory T cells in long-lasting Graves disease. Time point reported: newly diagnosed GD, antithyroid drugs for less than 3 months. RNA extracted from PBMCs served as the sequencing template. An endocrinology unit in Xi'an, China, supplied the patients. Construction of the TCR beta libraries employed iRepertoire HTBI primers in conjunction with Arm-PCR of CDR3 regions. Source study methods: Spanning all samples, the identified segments comprised around 62 TRBV and over 13 TRBJ. Using its own MiXCR run on the multiplex PCR reads, TCRdb lists one record per CDR3 protein. It is TCRdb's table, rather than the study itself, that gives the V and J calls and clone size. The repertoire includes under 450,000 distinct CDR3 sequences, 10% to 15% of them detected once, and approximately 17% sits in the top ten. These data were likewise used in another study, on T cells in Graves' hyperthyroidism and ophthalmopathy. This second study notes: Lactation, pregnancy, other autoimmune disease or uncontrolled infection led to exclusion of patients.

Source: peripheral blood mononuclear cells (PBMCs), taken at new diagnosis, from a patient treated with antithyroid drugs. The source of this sequence is a woman aged 18 to 35 with Graves disease.

Written as DNA, the CDR3 is TGTGCCATCAGTGAGCGGCTAGCGGGAGATTTGTCCTACAATGAGCAGTTCTTC. Its protein is CAISERLAGDLSYNEQFF. The chain joins TRBV10-3 to TRBJ2-1; TRBD2 matches at 10 bases. This CDR3 is 18 amino acids long. The junction had 8 bases not matched to a gene; V was cut back by 2 bases and J by 1 base. Germline loops: CDR1 ENHRY, CDR2 SYGVKD.